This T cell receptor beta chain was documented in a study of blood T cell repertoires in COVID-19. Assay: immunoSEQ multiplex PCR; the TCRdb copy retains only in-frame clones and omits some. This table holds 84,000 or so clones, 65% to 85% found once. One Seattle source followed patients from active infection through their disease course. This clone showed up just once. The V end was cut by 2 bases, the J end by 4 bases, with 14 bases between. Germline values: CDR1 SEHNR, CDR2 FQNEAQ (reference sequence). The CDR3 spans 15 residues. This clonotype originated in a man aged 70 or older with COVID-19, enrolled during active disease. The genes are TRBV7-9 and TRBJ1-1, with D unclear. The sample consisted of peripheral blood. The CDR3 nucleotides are TGTGCCAGCAGCTTACGGGCTGGCGGGAGCACTGAAGCTTTCTTT. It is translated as CASSLRAGGSTEAFF.